The TCR beta chain under discussion was sequenced for a study of T cell repertoires in cytomegalovirus infection. TCRdb re-called the reads with MiXCR, one entry per CDR3 protein. The profile shows 510,000 or so distinct CDR3 sequences, more than 25% of them singletons. V was trimmed by 5 bases and J by 0 bases, leaving 11 bases between them. Germline CDR1 and CDR2: SGHTA and FQGNSA. The CDR3 totals 14 residues. General study results and limits: Clonotype analysis showed dominance of the ex vivo response by HLA-C-restricted CMV-specific TCR beta clonotypes.

This clonotype appeared a few times. The antigen is unknown. The chain couples TRBV7-2 to TRBJ2-7; TRBD1 might be the D (5 bases). The sample comprised PBMCs. The source of this sequence is a human donor in good health (CMV status not recorded). Some clones in this sample may be carry-over from other donors' samples. The CDR3 sequence is CASSPQGSSYEQYV. Written as DNA, the CDR3 is TGTGCCAGCAGCCCTCAGGGCAGCTCCTACGAGCAGTACGTC.